This is a list of T cell receptor beta chains from one sample in a study of CD8+ T cells in alopecia areata. The data were produced by immunoSEQ multiplex PCR, yet TCRdb's version contains in-frame clones alone and is incomplete. The data show about 150,000 clones, around two thirds seen once. The sequencing input was CD8+ T cells sorted from blood. The origin of the receptors is a human donor in good health. CDR3s include the opening cysteine and the closing phenylalanine or tryptophan. D genes are given only for firm matches. Expanded clones are given a class, and other clones once, few, many or no size at all.

>TRBJ1-2|TRBV5-6|14|-|-
CASSLGTPVYGYTF
TGTGCCAGCAGCCTAGGGACCCCGGTTTATGGCTACACCTTC
>TRBJ2-1|TRBV28|18|TRBD2|few
CASSFPLLAGVFYNEQFF
TGTGCCAGCAGTTTCCCCCTACTAGCGGGAGTTTTCTACAATGAGCAGTTCTTC
>TRBJ2-7|TRBV9|13|-|-
CASSVDGSFEQYF
TGTGCCAGCAGCGTGGACGGGAGCTTCGAGCAGTACTTC
>TRBJ2-7|TRBV11-2|16|TRBD2|-
CASSLEASGGIYEQYF
TGTGCCAGCAGCTTAGAAGCTAGCGGGGGGATCTACGAGCAGTACTTC
>TRBJ2-1|TRBV7-8|15|TRBD2|-
CASSLVLAGRGEQFF
TGTGCCAGCAGCTTAGTCCTAGCGGGAAGGGGTGAGCAGTTCTTC
>TRBJ2-7|TRBV5-1|14|-|-
CASSSGTLTYEQYF
TGCGCCAGCAGCTCCGGGACGCTTACCTACGAGCAGTACTTC
>TRBJ2-3|TRBV15|14|-|once
CATSRDGAWDTQYF
TGTGCCACCAGCAGAGATGGGGCCTGGGATACGCAGTATTTT
>TRBJ2-7|TRBV7-9|12|TRBD2|once
CASSLAGDEQYF
TGTGCCAGCAGTTTAGCGGGAGACGAGCAGTACTTC
>TRBJ2-4|TRBV7-9|14|-|-
CASSSPRLGFIQYF
TGTGCCAGCAGCTCCCCCCGCCTAGGCTTCATTCAGTACTTC
>TRBJ2-1|TRBV7-6|15|TRBD2|-
CASSPRLASYNEQFF
TGTGCCAGCAGCCCTCGACTAGCATCCTACAATGAGCAGTTCTTC
>TRBJ2-2|TRBV7-9|16|-|-
CASTPSPGAGTGELFF
TGTGCCAGCACCCCGAGCCCCGGGGCCGGCACCGGGGAGCTGTTTTTT
>TRBJ1-1|TRBV28|13|-|-
CASSLGGNTEAFF
TGTGCCAGCAGTTTAGGTGGGAACACTGAAGCTTTCTTT
>TRBJ2-5|TRBV7-8|14|-|-
CASSEPGPQETQYF
TGTGCCAGCAGTGAACCGGGACCCCAAGAGACCCAGTACTTC